The text below deals with one T cell receptor beta chain. What it recognizes is unknown. This sample stems from a study of cytomegalovirus exposure and HLA in healthy donors. PCR amplification relied on 60 Vbeta primers (plus 13 Jbeta primers). Repertoires were generated with immunoSEQ multiplex PCR, while TCRdb's copy carries only in-frame clones and drops some. Of about 160,000 clones in the sample, about 71% were seen once. General study results and limits: TCR beta sequences reportedly predicted most subjects' HLA-A and HLA-B alleles accurately.

This TCR was sampled from a woman under 40 in good health and CMV-seronegative. Material: PBMCs.

CDR3 in DNA: TGTGCCAGCAGCCTGTCGGGGGTCCCCAATCAGCCCCAGCATTTT. This encodes CASSLSGVPNQPQHF. The chain joins TRBV7-2 to TRBJ1-5; possibly TRBD1 for D (5 bases). CDR1 is SGHTA, CDR2 FQGNSA, per germline. V was clipped by 5 bases and J by 3 bases, with 14 bases between them. CDR3 length equals 15 residues.